The 26 T cell receptor beta chains presented below share a single source sample, sequenced in a study of regulatory and conventional T cells in RAG deficiency. The repertoire was sequenced with immunoSEQ multiplex PCR; TCRdb's copy has only in-frame clones and lacks some. The sample has 10,000 to 15,000 clones, about 92% seen once. Conventional CD4+ T cells were sorted from blood as CD25-low CD127-high cells. This same sample was also part of a study on regulatory T cells. This second study says: The PCR used 52 TRBV and 13 TRBJ primers.

Sequencing was performed on CD4+ effector T cells sorted from blood. The source of these receptors is a human donor in good health.

The V call is TRBV27, the J call TRBJ2-5; TRBD2 matches at 14 bases. Trimming took 5 bases from V and 9 from J; bases not matched to a gene: 8. The length of the CDR3 is 15 residues. In germline, CDR1 is MNHEY, CDR2 SMNVEV (reference sequence). The CDR3 loop reads CASSAGLAGGMPQYF. CDR3 sequence (DNA): TGTGCCAGCAGTGCTGGACTAGCGGGGGGTATGCCCCAGTACTTC.

The chain has TRBV5-1 and TRBJ1-2; TRBD1 might be the D (5 bases). CDR1 SGHRS and CDR2 YFSETQ come from the germline V gene. V lost 0 bases and J 6 bases, leaving 12 bases between the germline ends. The CDR3 is 14 amino acids. The CDR3 DNA follows: TGCGCCAGCAGCTTGGCCCAAGGGGAGGATGGCTACACCTTC. Its translation: CASSLAQGEDGYTF.

This rearrangement joins TRBV4-1 to TRBJ2-1; D unresolved. CDR1 and CDR2 from the germline V gene are MGHRA and YSYEKL. The V end lost 0 bases, the J end lost 9 bases, and 15 bases lay between the germline ends. This CDR3 comprises 15 residues. DNA for the CDR3: TGCGCCAGCAGCCAAGATCAGATATGGGCTGGTGAGCAGTTCTTC. It is translated as CASSQDQIWAGEQFF.

This chain joins TRBV19 and TRBJ1-2; TRBD1 might be the D (5 bases). Between the trimmed V and J ends, which lost 3 bases and 2 bases, there was a span of 13 bases. The CDR3 is 15 amino acids. Germline lookup yields CDR1 LNHDA and CDR2 SQIVND (reference sequence). The CDR3 sequence: CASSMGVGLNYGYTF. CDR3 nucleotide sequence: TGTGCCAGTAGTATGGGGGTCGGACTCAACTATGGCTACACCTTC. The full variable domain, completed using reference TRBV19 and TRBJ1-2, is DGGITQSPKYLFRKEGQNVTLSCEQNLNHDAMYWYRQDPGQGLRLIYYSQIVNDFQKGDIAEGYSVSREKKESFPLTVTSAQKNPTAFYLCASSMGVGLNYGYTFGSGTRLTVV.

V gene TRBV2 combines with J gene TRBJ2-5, with a tentative D call TRBD2 (5 bases). Germline assignment: CDR1 SNHLY and CDR2 FYNNEI. V lost 4 bases and J 11 bases, leaving 20 bases between the germline ends. The CDR3 totals 14 residues. The CDR3 region has the DNA TGTGCCAGCAGTGCAAGAGGGAGCCCTTGGGAGCAGTACTTC. Translating gives CASSARGSPWEQYF.

The rearrangement uses TRBV5-1 and TRBJ2-2; the match to TRBD2 covers 11 bases. Germline V gene sequence: CDR1 SGHRS, CDR2 YFSETQ. The CDR3 contains 16 residues. V trimming: 0 bases; J trimming: 7 bases; junction bases outside the gene matches: 5. The CDR3 DNA reads TGCGCCAGCAGCTTGGAACTAGCGGGAGTCAACGGGGAGCTGTTTTTT. Translated, it gives CASSLELAGVNGELFF.

The rearrangement joins TRBV2 to TRBJ2-7; tentative D call: TRBD2 (7 bases). Trimming removed 11 bases at V and 4 bases at J, with 18 bases between. Germline-derived CDR1 and CDR2 are SNHLY and FYNNEI. The CDR3 contains 13 residues. The CDR3 DNA reads TGTGCCGCTGCCGGGGGGCTTGGATACGAGCAGTACTTC. This encodes CAAAGGLGYEQYF.

The chain joins TRBV5-4 to TRBJ2-4; D gene ambiguous. The CDR3 runs 18 residues. CDR1 and CDR2 from the germline V gene are SGHNT and YYREEE (reference sequence). V dropped 0 bases and J dropped 1 base, with 17 bases sitting between them. CDR3 DNA: TGTGCCAGCAGCTTGGCGTCCTGGGGAAAGGAGGCCAAAAACATTCAGTACTTC. As protein: CASSLASWGKEAKNIQYF.

The rearrangement links TRBV11-3 to TRBJ2-1; 13 nucleotides line up with TRBD2. The length of the CDR3 is 16 residues. After removal of 1 base from V and 9 bases from J, the junction contained 6 bases not matched to a gene. Looked up from germline, CDR1 is SGHNT and CDR2 is YENEEA. DNA of the CDR3: TGTGCCAGCAGCTTAGGCATGGGACTAGCGGGATCTGAGCAGTTCTTC. Protein: CASSLGMGLAGSEQFF.

The J gene is TRBJ2-1, the V gene TRBV18; the match to TRBD2 covers 13 bases. Germline lookup yields CDR1 KGHSH and CDR2 LQKENI. Trimming at V came to 6 bases and at J to 8 bases, leaving 7 bases not matched to a gene. The CDR3 totals 15 residues. For the CDR3, the DNA is TGTGCCAGCTCGCCAGGGACTAGCGGGGACTATGAGCAGTTCTTC. Translating it yields CASSPGTSGDYEQFF.

J is TRBJ1-5 and V is TRBV28, with D tentatively TRBD1 (5 bases). Germline V gene lookup returns CDR1 MDHEN and CDR2 SYDVKM. V was cut by 10 bases and J by 1 base, with 17 bases left in between. The CDR3 spans 15 residues. The CDR3 spells CATQPPGVSNQPQHF. CDR3 nucleotides: TGTGCCACCCAGCCCCCGGGGGTCAGCAATCAGCCCCAGCATTTT.

This chain connects TRBV28 to TRBJ1-2; 10 bases are shared with TRBD1. This CDR3 region has 15 residues. Trimming removed 5 bases from V and 3 bases from J; junction bases left unmatched: 6. Germline lookup yields CDR1 MDHEN and CDR2 SYDVKM. As DNA, the CDR3 is TGTGCCAGCAGTATTCGGACAGGGGGTCACTATGGCTACACCTTC. Amino acid sequence: CASSIRTGGHYGYTF.

The chain recombines TRBV7-8 with TRBJ1-1, with a possible D match to TRBD1 (5 bases). The germline V and J ends were trimmed by 0 bases and 1 base, with 12 bases remaining between them. There are 16 residues in the CDR3. Germline loops: CDR1 SGHVS, CDR2 FQNEAQ. The chain's CDR3 is CASSLAWRGSNTEAFF. CDR3 coding DNA: TGTGCCAGCAGCTTAGCGTGGCGGGGGTCGAACACTGAAGCTTTCTTT.

This chain links TRBV30 with TRBJ1-1; no firm D call. The V end lost 0 bases, the J end lost 1 base, and 6 bases lay between the germline ends. Germline V gene lookup returns CDR1 GTSNPN and CDR2 SVGIG (reference sequence). This CDR3 has 13 amino acids. The CDR3 coding sequence is TGTGCCTGGAGTGTCCGTGCGAACACTGAAGCTTTCTTT. Residues: CAWSVRANTEAFF.

The chain recombines TRBV7-8 with TRBJ1-5; D is undetermined. This CDR3 region has 15 residues. Trimming took 5 bases from V and 4 from J, leaving 15 bases between them. Looked up from germline, CDR1 is SGHVS and CDR2 is FQNEAQ. The CDR3, as DNA: TGTGCCAGCAGCCCCGAGAGACGGTTAAATCAGCCCCAGCATTTT. Its translation: CASSPERRLNQPQHF.

The chain employs TRBV7-9 and TRBJ2-7; 10 bases fit TRBD1. The CDR3 has 15 amino acids. Germline loops: CDR1 SEHNR, CDR2 FQNEAQ (reference sequence). The J segment lost 3 bases and the V segment lost 4 bases, leaving 6 bases of the junction unmatched. CDR3 in amino acids: CASSYGQGEFYEQYF. CDR3 sequence (DNA): TGTGCCAGCAGCTACGGACAGGGGGAATTCTACGAGCAGTACTTC.

This chain uses TRBV4-1 with TRBJ2-4; possibly TRBD2 for D (5 bases). V was trimmed by 0 bases and J by 0 bases, leaving 9 bases between them. Germline CDR1 reads MGHRA; CDR2 reads YSYEKL. CDR3 length: 16 amino acids. The CDR3 DNA sequence: TGCGCCAGCAGCCAAGAGGAGGTGGGAGCCAAAAACATTCAGTACTTC. Translation gives CASSQEEVGAKNIQYF.

CDR3 sequence: CASRASLNTEAFF. The CDR3 DNA reads as TGTGCCAGCAGAGCGTCGTTGAACACTGAAGCTTTCTTT. The chain links TRBV2 to TRBJ1-1; D not certain. Trimming left V 6 bases short and J 0 bases short, with 8 bases between. The CDR3 extends over 13 amino acids. Germline CDR1 and CDR2: SNHLY and FYNNEI.

This sequence joins TRBV6-1 and TRBJ1-6; D may be TRBD1 (5 bases). This CDR3 spans 13 amino acids. V lost 7 bases and J 7 bases, leaving 11 bases between the germline ends. Germline CDR1 MNHNS, CDR2 SASEGT. In DNA, the CDR3 is TGTGCCAGCAAGGCAGGGTGGAATTCACCCCTCCACTTT. Amino acids: CASKAGWNSPLHF.

This clone was observed once. This sequence joins TRBV5-1 and TRBJ2-7, with 8 bases aligning to TRBD1. CDR3 size: 14 residues. CDR1 is SGHRS and CDR2 is YFSETQ in the germline V gene. V was pared by 4 bases and J by 3 bases, with 6 bases of the junction left unmatched. CDR3 amino acids: CASSRGQDFYEQYF. DNA of the CDR3: TGCGCCAGCAGCCGGGGACAGGATTTCTACGAGCAGTACTTC.

The V call is TRBV7-8, the J call TRBJ1-3; D call uncertain. This CDR3 is 15 amino acids long. Trimming removed 1 base from V and 0 bases from J, with 7 bases in between. CDR1 is SGHVS, CDR2 FQNEAQ, per germline. This CDR3 reads CASSLDLFSGNTIYF. The CDR3, as DNA: TGTGCCAGCAGCTTAGATCTGTTCTCTGGAAACACCATATATTTT.

This rearrangement joins TRBV11-2 to TRBJ2-5; 8 bases map to TRBD2. The CDR3 is made up of 16 amino acids. The germline V gene encodes CDR1 SGHAT and CDR2 FQNNGV. The J segment lost 0 bases and the V segment lost 1 base, leaving 4 bases of the junction unmatched. In DNA form, the CDR3 reads TGTGCCAGCAGCTTAGGGGCGGGGGGACACCAAGAGACCCAGTACTTC. Translated: CASSLGAGGHQETQYF.

The chain recombines TRBV5-8 with TRBJ2-3; 9 nucleotides line up with TRBD2. CDR1 SGHTS and CDR2 YDEGEE come from the germline V gene. J gave up 0 bases and V 4 bases, and 3 bases lay outside the gene matches. The CDR3 totals 15 residues. CDR3 amino acids: CASSASGASTDTQYF. In DNA, the CDR3 is TGTGCCAGCAGCGCTAGCGGGGCTAGCACAGATACGCAGTATTTT.

The J gene is TRBJ2-2, the V gene TRBV28; 11 bases map to TRBD2. Germline values: CDR1 MDHEN, CDR2 SYDVKM. The CDR3 has 15 amino acids. The J segment lost 4 bases and the V segment lost 6 bases, leaving 4 bases of the junction unmatched. In nucleotides, the CDR3 is TGTGCCAGCAGCCTTAGCGGGAGGGCCACCGGGGAGCTGTTTTTT. Translating gives CASSLSGRATGELFF.

This chain joins TRBV2 and TRBJ1-2; D possibly corresponds to TRBD1 (6 bases). CDR1 is SNHLY, CDR2 FYNNEI, per germline. The length of the CDR3 is 14 residues. Trimming stripped 3 bases from V and 2 bases from J, with 10 bases between. CDR3 residues: CASSDSGQNYGYTF. The CDR3 DNA reads as TGTGCCAGCAGTGACTCAGGACAGAACTATGGCTACACCTTC.

This chain uses TRBV2 with TRBJ2-7, with TRBD1 matching 9 bases. This CDR3 comprises 15 residues. Trimming took 6 bases from V and 3 from J; bases not matched to a gene: 9. Germline lookup yields CDR1 SNHLY and CDR2 FYNNEI. The DNA for the CDR3 is TGTGCCAGCAGGGATTGGACAGGGGTGGTCTACGAGCAGTACTTC. It encodes CASRDWTGVVYEQYF.